This TCR beta chain is drawn from a study of read filtering for tumor transcriptome and immune sequencing. Study-wide background: RNA-seq yielded only roughly 75 to 1,300 TCR reads, IR-seq about 4.05 to 10.27 million. General study findings and limits: Sorted CD138-negative bone marrow cells were not purified T cells.

With respect to this clonotype: What it recognizes is unknown. A much larger clone sits a single nucleotide away, making a read error possible. It is likely a read error, because the conserved phenylalanine at the end of the CDR3 is missing.

Molecular barcoded adaptors covering alpha/delta and beta/gamma chains were used on approximately 400 ng RNA. TCRdb re-called the reads with MiXCR, one entry per CDR3 protein. The data show roughly 82,000 distinct CDR3 sequences, 12% seen once. V was trimmed by 8 bases and J by 6 bases, leaving 10 bases between them. The CDR3 has 11 amino acids. CDR1 and CDR2 from the germline V gene are SNHLY and FYNNEI. The TCR was taken from a donor at least 40 years old with multiple myeloma. Sequencing was done on a sample of a population of CD138-negative cells sorted from bone marrow. This chain uses TRBV2 with TRBJ2-5; D is unclear. The CDR3 is CASEAGQTQYL. The DNA for the CDR3 is TGTGCCAGCGAGGCCGGGCAGACCCAGTACCTC.